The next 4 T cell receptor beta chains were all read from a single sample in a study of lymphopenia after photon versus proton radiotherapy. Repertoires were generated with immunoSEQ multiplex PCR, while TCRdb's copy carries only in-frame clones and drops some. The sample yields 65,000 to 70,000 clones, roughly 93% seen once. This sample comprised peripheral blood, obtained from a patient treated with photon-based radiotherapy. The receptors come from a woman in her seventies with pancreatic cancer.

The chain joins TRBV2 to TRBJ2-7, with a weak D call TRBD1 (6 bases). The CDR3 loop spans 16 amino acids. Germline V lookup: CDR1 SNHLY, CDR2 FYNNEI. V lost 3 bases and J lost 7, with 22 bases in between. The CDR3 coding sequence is TGTGCCAGCAGTGATTTGGGGGCAAAAAGCTCGGGAGAGCAGTACTTC. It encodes CASSDLGAKSSGEQYF.

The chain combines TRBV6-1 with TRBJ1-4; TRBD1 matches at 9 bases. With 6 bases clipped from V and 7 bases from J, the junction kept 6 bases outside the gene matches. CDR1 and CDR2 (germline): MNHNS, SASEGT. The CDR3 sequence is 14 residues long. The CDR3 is CASRDGTGTEKLFF. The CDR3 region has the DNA TGTGCCAGCAGGGACGGGACAGGGACTGAAAAACTGTTTTTT.

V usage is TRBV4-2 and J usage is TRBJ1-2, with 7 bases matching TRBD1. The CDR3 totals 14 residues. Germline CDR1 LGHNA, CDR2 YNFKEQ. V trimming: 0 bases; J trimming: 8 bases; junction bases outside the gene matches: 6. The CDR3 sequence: CASSQDRTGVGYTF. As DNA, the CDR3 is TGTGCCAGCAGCCAAGATCGAACAGGGGTAGGCTACACCTTC.

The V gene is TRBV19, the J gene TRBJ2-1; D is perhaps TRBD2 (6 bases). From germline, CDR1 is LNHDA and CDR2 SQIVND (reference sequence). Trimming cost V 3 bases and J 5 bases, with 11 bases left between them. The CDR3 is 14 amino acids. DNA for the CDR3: TGTGCCAGTAGTATTTATTGGGGGGACAATGAGCAGTTCTTC. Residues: CASSIYWGDNEQFF.